This section outlines one T cell receptor (beta chain) sequence together with its context. Its antigen remains unidentified. PCR employed 60 Vbeta and 13 Jbeta primers. Produced via immunoSEQ multiplex PCR; TCRdb's table is partial and in-frame only. This sample has about 96,000 clones, with 60% to 75% found just once. These data originate in a study of cytomegalovirus exposure and HLA in healthy donors. Broader study findings: Later, an analysis showed that TCR beta chains associated with HLA were more clonally expanded than others that were equally common. Specificity for CMV antigens was confirmed in vitro for a few of the CMV-associated chains. Common viral pathogens seemed, in a later analysis, to connect with several of the most significant clusters. Later analysis placed DRB1 highest and HLA-C lowest in TCR association rates, which differed by HLA locus.

V was shortened by 6 bases and J by 0 bases, with 12 bases between the two germline ends. The CDR3 has 15 amino acids. Germline CDR1 is MDHEN and CDR2 is SYDVKM. What was sequenced was PBMCs. This sequence originates from a woman between 65 and 79 years old in good health and CMV-seropositive. V is TRBV28 and J is TRBJ2-1, with D perhaps matching TRBD1 (5 bases). This chain's CDR3 is CASSPSRGSYNEQFF. Written as DNA, the CDR3 is TGTGCCAGCAGCCCCTCTAGGGGCTCCTACAATGAGCAGTTCTTC.